This T cell receptor beta chain comes out of a study of shared clonotypes between healthy human individuals. General study points: Apart from blood, nothing was sampled; tissue repertoires likely differ. Despite large depth, rarefaction showed incomplete sorted-subset sequencing.

Using immunoSEQ multiplex PCR, the repertoire was profiled, and TCRdb retains in-frame clones only, with some absent. Among millions of clones, approximately 95% were seen once, and the ten largest hold 0.9% to 1.3%. Naive CD8 cells were CD45RO-negative, positively selected for CCR7, excluding terminally differentiated effector memory CD45RA+ cells. In the case of this clone: Its antigen is as yet unknown.

Specimen: naive CD8+ T cells sorted from blood. The clonotype was recovered from a man in his late teens or twenties in good health.

In DNA, the CDR3 is TGCGCCAGCAGCGTAGGACAGGGTCTATACAATGAGCAGTTCTTC. Its translation is CASSVGQGLYNEQFF. The rearrangement links TRBV5-1 to TRBJ2-1, with 8 bases identical to TRBD1. CDR1 is SGHRS, CDR2 YFSETQ, per germline. After removal of 4 bases from V and 4 bases from J, the junction contained 7 bases not matched to a gene. The CDR3 runs 15 residues.